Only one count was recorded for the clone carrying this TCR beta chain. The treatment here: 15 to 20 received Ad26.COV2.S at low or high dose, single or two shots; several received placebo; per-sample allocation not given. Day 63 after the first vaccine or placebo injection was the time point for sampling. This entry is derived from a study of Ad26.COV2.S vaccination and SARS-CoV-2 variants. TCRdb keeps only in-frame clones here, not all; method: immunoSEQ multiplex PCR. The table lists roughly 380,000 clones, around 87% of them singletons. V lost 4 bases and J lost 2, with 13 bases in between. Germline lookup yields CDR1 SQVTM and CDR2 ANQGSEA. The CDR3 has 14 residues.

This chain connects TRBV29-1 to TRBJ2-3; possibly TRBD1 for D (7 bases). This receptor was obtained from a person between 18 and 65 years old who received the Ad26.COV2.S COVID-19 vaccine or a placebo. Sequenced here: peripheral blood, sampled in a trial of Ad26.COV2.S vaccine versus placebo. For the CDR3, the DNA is TGCAGCGTTGGGGGGGACAGTTACACAGATACGCAGTATTTT. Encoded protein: CSVGGDSYTDTQYF.